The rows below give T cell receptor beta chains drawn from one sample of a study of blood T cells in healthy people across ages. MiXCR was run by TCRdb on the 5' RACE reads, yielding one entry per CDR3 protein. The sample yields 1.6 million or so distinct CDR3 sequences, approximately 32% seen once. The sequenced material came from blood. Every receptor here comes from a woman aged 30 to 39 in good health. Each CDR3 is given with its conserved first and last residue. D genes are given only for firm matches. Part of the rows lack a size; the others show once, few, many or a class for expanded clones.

CDR3 DNA: TGTGCCAGCAGCGTTTTGACAACATCTGAAGCTTTCTTT
CDR3 protein: CASSVLTTSEAFF
clone size: -
D gene: -
V gene: TRBV9
J gene: TRBJ1-1

CDR3 DNA: TGTGCCAGCAGCGAGGGGAGGGCCTATGGCTACACCTTC
CDR3 protein: CASSEGRAYGYTF
clone size: few
D gene: -
V gene: TRBV5-8
J gene: TRBJ1-2

CDR3 DNA: TGTGCCAGCAGGCCGACAGGGGACTCCTACGAGCAGTACTTC
CDR3 protein: CASRPTGDSYEQYF
clone size: -
D gene: TRBD1
V gene: TRBV6-6
J gene: TRBJ2-7

CDR3 DNA: TGCGCCAGCAGCTTGCGCGACAGCATGAACACTGAAGCTTTCTTT
CDR3 protein: CASSLRDSMNTEAFF
clone size: -
D gene: -
V gene: TRBV5-1
J gene: TRBJ1-1

CDR3 DNA: TGTGCCAGCAGGAACCGACTAGCGGGGGAGGGTAATGAGCAGTTCTTC
CDR3 protein: CASRNRLAGEGNEQFF
clone size: -
D gene: TRBD2
V gene: TRBV13
J gene: TRBJ2-1

CDR3 DNA: TGTGCCTGGAGGGTTGGACTAGCGGGAAATGAGCAGTACTTC
CDR3 protein: CAWRVGLAGNEQYF
clone size: -
D gene: TRBD2
V gene: TRBV30
J gene: TRBJ2-5

CDR3 DNA: TGTGCCAGCAGTTTAGCGCAGGGACAGGGGGCGGGTGGCTACACCTTC
CDR3 protein: CASSLAQGQGAGGYTF
clone size: -
D gene: TRBD1
V gene: TRBV12-3/TRBV12-4
J gene: TRBJ1-2

CDR3 DNA: TGTGCCAGCAGCTTAAGACAGGGCAACAATGAGCAGTTCTTC
CDR3 protein: CASSLRQGNNEQFF
clone size: -
D gene: TRBD1
V gene: TRBV7-9
J gene: TRBJ2-1

CDR3 DNA: TGTGCCAGCAGCCTAGCGGGAGTCGATTGGGATACGCAGTATTTT
CDR3 protein: CASSLAGVDWDTQYF
clone size: -
D gene: TRBD2
V gene: TRBV3-1
J gene: TRBJ2-3

CDR3 DNA: TGTGCCAGCAGTTCACGGGGGGACTACGAGCAGTACTTC
CDR3 protein: CASSSRGDYEQYF
clone size: few
D gene: TRBD2
V gene: TRBV6-1
J gene: TRBJ2-7

CDR3 DNA: TGCAGCGTTGATGCGGGGGGGAGGAATGAGCAGTTCTTC
CDR3 protein: CSVDAGGRNEQFF
clone size: many
D gene: TRBD2
V gene: TRBV29-1
J gene: TRBJ2-1

CDR3 DNA: TGTGCCAGCAGCCACCGGGACAGGGCCCCCTACGAGCAGTACTTC
CDR3 protein: CASSHRDRAPYEQYF
clone size: few
D gene: TRBD1
V gene: TRBV7-9
J gene: TRBJ2-7

CDR3 DNA: TGTGCCAGCAGCTTAACCCCTGGAGCCCCCACGGTCAATGAGCAGTTCTTC
CDR3 protein: CASSLTPGAPTVNEQFF
clone size: -
D gene: -
V gene: TRBV11-2
J gene: TRBJ2-1

CDR3 DNA: TGCGCCAGCAGCCAAGAGACAGGGTGGGCCAAAAACATTCAGTACTTC
CDR3 protein: CASSQETGWAKNIQYF
clone size: few
D gene: TRBD1
V gene: TRBV5-1
J gene: TRBJ2-4

CDR3 DNA: TGTGCCAGCTCACCACCCGGGACAGGGGACACTGAAGCTTTCTTT
CDR3 protein: CASSPPGTGDTEAFF
clone size: -
D gene: TRBD1
V gene: TRBV18
J gene: TRBJ1-1

CDR3 DNA: TGTGCCAGCAGTGATCGGACAGGGAACACTGAAGCTTTCTTT
CDR3 protein: CASSDRTGNTEAFF
clone size: few
D gene: TRBD1
V gene: TRBV12-3/TRBV12-4
J gene: TRBJ1-1

CDR3 DNA: TGCAGTGCTATAGGGCGGGAGGAAGCAGATACGCAGTATTTT
CDR3 protein: CSAIGREEADTQYF
clone size: few
D gene: TRBD2
V gene: TRBV20-1
J gene: TRBJ2-3

CDR3 DNA: TGTGCCAGCAGCCTAGGGACTAGCGGGGACTCCTACGAGCAGTACTTC
CDR3 protein: CASSLGTSGDSYEQYF
clone size: few
D gene: TRBD2
V gene: TRBV7-9
J gene: TRBJ2-7

CDR3 DNA: TGTGCCAGCACAATGGGCGGGGGATACTCCTACGAGCAGTACTTC
CDR3 protein: CASTMGGGYSYEQYF
clone size: few
D gene: TRBD2
V gene: TRBV6-1
J gene: TRBJ2-7

CDR3 DNA: TGTGCCAGCAGCGCGGAGTCGGGTCAGCCCCAGCATTTT
CDR3 protein: CASSAESGQPQHF
clone size: -
D gene: -
V gene: TRBV7-9
J gene: TRBJ1-5

CDR3 DNA: TGCGCCAGCAGTGAGGGACAGGGAAAGGGCACAGATACGCAGTATTTT
CDR3 protein: CASSEGQGKGTDTQYF
clone size: -
D gene: TRBD1
V gene: TRBV10-1
J gene: TRBJ2-3

CDR3 DNA: TGTGCCAGCATTCCGGGACAGGGTCCCGGGGCCAACGTCCTGACTTTC
CDR3 protein: CASIPGQGPGANVLTF
clone size: -
D gene: TRBD1
V gene: TRBV2
J gene: TRBJ2-6

CDR3 DNA: TGTGCCACCAGTGACCAGCGGTGGCAGTACTTC
CDR3 protein: CATSDQRWQYF
clone size: -
D gene: -
V gene: TRBV24-1
J gene: TRBJ2-5

CDR3 DNA: TGTGCCAGCAGCTCACGACCGAGCACTGAAGCTTTCTTT
CDR3 protein: CASSSRPSTEAFF
clone size: few
D gene: -
V gene: TRBV7-9
J gene: TRBJ1-1

CDR3 DNA: TGTGCCAGCAGCTCCGTCGCCGGGAAAATGAGCAATCAGCCCCAGCATTTT
CDR3 protein: CASSSVAGKMSNQPQHF
clone size: -
D gene: -
V gene: TRBV7-6
J gene: TRBJ1-5

CDR3 DNA: TGTGCCAGCAGCTTAGAAGGCAGACAAGCTGGGACCCAGTACTTC
CDR3 protein: CASSLEGRQAGTQYF
clone size: few
D gene: -
V gene: TRBV11-2
J gene: TRBJ2-5

CDR3 DNA: TGTGCCAGCAGTGCCAGGGCTTGGAACACCGGGGAGCTGTTTTTT
CDR3 protein: CASSARAWNTGELFF
clone size: -
D gene: -
V gene: TRBV12-3/TRBV12-4
J gene: TRBJ2-2

CDR3 DNA: TGTGCCTGGAGTGTACAAGGGCTCATGCAGTTCTTC
CDR3 protein: CAWSVQGLMQFF
clone size: -
D gene: -
V gene: TRBV30
J gene: TRBJ2-1

CDR3 DNA: TGTGCCAGCAGCCAAGAGCACAGGGCGTATGGCTACACCTTC
CDR3 protein: CASSQEHRAYGYTF
clone size: few
D gene: -
V gene: TRBV4-2
J gene: TRBJ1-2

CDR3 DNA: TGTGCCAGCAGCTTGAGTATAACAGGTGGCACAGATACGCAGTATTTT
CDR3 protein: CASSLSITGGTDTQYF
clone size: few
D gene: -
V gene: TRBV7-9
J gene: TRBJ2-3

CDR3 DNA: TGCAGTCCTGGGGGGAGCTACAATGAGCAGTTCTTC
CDR3 protein: CSPGGSYNEQFF
clone size: few
D gene: -
V gene: TRBV20-1
J gene: TRBJ2-1

CDR3 DNA: TGTGCCAGCGCCCCTCTGAGGGGGGCGTACGAGCAGTACTTC
CDR3 protein: CASAPLRGAYEQYF
clone size: -
D gene: -
V gene: TRBV12-3/TRBV12-4
J gene: TRBJ2-7

CDR3 DNA: TGCAGTGCTAGCGATACATCGGGTACGCAGTATTTT
CDR3 protein: CSASDTSGTQYF
clone size: few
D gene: -
V gene: TRBV20-1
J gene: TRBJ2-3

CDR3 DNA: TGTGCCGGCAGCCAAGGAAAGGCTGCTGGCTACACCTTC
CDR3 protein: CAGSQGKAAGYTF
clone size: -
D gene: -
V gene: TRBV14
J gene: TRBJ1-2

CDR3 DNA: TGTGCCAGCAGCTTGCGGGAGTCGAATGAGCAGTTCTTC
CDR3 protein: CASSLRESNEQFF
clone size: few
D gene: TRBD2
V gene: TRBV11-1
J gene: TRBJ2-1

CDR3 DNA: TGTGCCAGCGGATCGACAGGGGGAGGAAGTAATCAGCCCCAGCATTTT
CDR3 protein: CASGSTGGGSNQPQHF
clone size: -
D gene: TRBD1
V gene: TRBV6-6
J gene: TRBJ1-5

CDR3 DNA: TGTGCCAGCAGTGCAACTAGCGGGAGTTCGAATGAGCAGTTCTTC
CDR3 protein: CASSATSGSSNEQFF
clone size: -
D gene: TRBD2
V gene: TRBV2
J gene: TRBJ2-1

CDR3 DNA: TGTGCCAGCAGCCCCCTCAGGGGTTCGAACACCGGGGAGCTGTTTTTT
CDR3 protein: CASSPLRGSNTGELFF
clone size: few
D gene: -
V gene: TRBV4-2
J gene: TRBJ2-2

CDR3 DNA: TGCAGTGCGCCACACCGGGATACGCAGTATTTT
CDR3 protein: CSAPHRDTQYF
clone size: -
D gene: -
V gene: TRBV20-1
J gene: TRBJ2-3

CDR3 DNA: TGCGCCAGCAAGGTCAGGGATAATTCGGCAGATACGCAGTATTTT
CDR3 protein: CASKVRDNSADTQYF
clone size: -
D gene: -
V gene: TRBV5-1
J gene: TRBJ2-3

CDR3 DNA: TGTGCCAGCAGTCCTGCTGGACGCCCGAACACCGGGGAGCCGTTTTTT
CDR3 protein: CASSPAGRPNTGEPFF
clone size: -
D gene: -
V gene: TRBV27
J gene: TRBJ2-2

CDR3 DNA: TGTGCCAGCAGCACCCTCCGGGACAGGCGTTACAATGAGCAGTTCTTC
CDR3 protein: CASSTLRDRRYNEQFF
clone size: few
D gene: TRBD1
V gene: TRBV7-9
J gene: TRBJ2-1

CDR3 DNA: TGCAGTGCTAGAGCTAGCGGGAGGAGTAGCTACAATGAGCAGTTCTTC
CDR3 protein: CSARASGRSSYNEQFF
clone size: -
D gene: TRBD2
V gene: TRBV20-1
J gene: TRBJ2-1

CDR3 DNA: TGTGCCAGCAGTTTTGGGGGCAGCTGCCAAGAGACCCAGTACTTC
CDR3 protein: CASSFGGSCQETQYF
clone size: many
D gene: -
V gene: TRBV6-5
J gene: TRBJ2-5